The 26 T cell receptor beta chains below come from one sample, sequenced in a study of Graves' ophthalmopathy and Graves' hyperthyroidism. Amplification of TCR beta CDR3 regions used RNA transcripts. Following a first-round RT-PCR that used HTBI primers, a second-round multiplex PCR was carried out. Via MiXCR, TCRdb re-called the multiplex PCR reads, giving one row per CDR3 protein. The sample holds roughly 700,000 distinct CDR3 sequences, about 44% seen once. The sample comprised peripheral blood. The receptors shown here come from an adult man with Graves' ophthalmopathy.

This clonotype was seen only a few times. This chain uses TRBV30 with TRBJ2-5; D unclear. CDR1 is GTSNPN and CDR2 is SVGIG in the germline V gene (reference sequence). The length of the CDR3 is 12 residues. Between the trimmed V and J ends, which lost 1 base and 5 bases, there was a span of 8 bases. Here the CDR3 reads CAWSGRRETQYF. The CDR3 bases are TGTGCCTGGAGTGGCCGACGGGAGACCCAGTACTTC. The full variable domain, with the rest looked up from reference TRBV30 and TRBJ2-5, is SQTIHQWPATLVQPVGSPLSLECTVEGTSNPNLYWYRQAAGRGLQLLFYSVGIGQISSEVPQNLSASRPQDRQFILSSKKLLLSDSGFYLCAWSGRRETQYFGPGTRLLVL.

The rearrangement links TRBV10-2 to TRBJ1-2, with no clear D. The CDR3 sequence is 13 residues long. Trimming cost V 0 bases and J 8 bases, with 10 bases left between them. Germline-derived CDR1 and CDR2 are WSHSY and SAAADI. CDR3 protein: CASSESGSGGYTF. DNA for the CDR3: TGCGCCAGCAGTGAGTCAGGGTCGGGCGGCTACACCTTC.

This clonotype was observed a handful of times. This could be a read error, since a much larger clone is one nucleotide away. CDR3 bases: TGTGCCATCAGTGGGGGGCCTGTCCCTAGCGAGCAGTACTTC. This translates into CAISGGPVPSEQYF. This sequence joins TRBV2 and TRBJ2-7; TRBD1 or TRBD2 may be the D gene (6 bases each). CDR1 and CDR2 from the germline V gene are SNHLY and FYNNEI. This CDR3 is 14 amino acids long.

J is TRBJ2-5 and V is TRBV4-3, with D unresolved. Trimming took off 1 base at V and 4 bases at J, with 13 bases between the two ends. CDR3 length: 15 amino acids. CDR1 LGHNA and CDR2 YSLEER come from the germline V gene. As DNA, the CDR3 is TGCGCCAGCAGCCAAGTGTCGTCCGCAGGAGAGACCCAGTACTTC. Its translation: CASSQVSSAGETQYF.

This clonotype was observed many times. DNA of the CDR3: TGTGCCACCAGCAGAGAAGGGATCTATGGCTACACCTTC. Protein sequence: CATSREGIYGYTF. The V call is TRBV15, the J call TRBJ1-2, with unresolved D. The CDR3 is made up of 13 amino acids. Germline values: CDR1 LNHNV, CDR2 YYDKDF (reference sequence). V lost 0 bases and J 4 bases, leaving 6 bases between the germline ends.

In DNA, the CDR3 is TGTGCCAGCAGTGCTAAGAGGGGGACAGGGGACGAAAAACTGTTTTTT. Amino acids: CASSAKRGTGDEKLFF. V and J are TRBV2 and TRBJ1-4; 10 bases agree with TRBD1. CDR1 and CDR2 from the germline V gene are SNHLY and FYNNEI. The V gene end was trimmed by 4 bases and the J gene end by 8 bases; junction bases not matched to a gene: 10. The CDR3 length is 16 residues.

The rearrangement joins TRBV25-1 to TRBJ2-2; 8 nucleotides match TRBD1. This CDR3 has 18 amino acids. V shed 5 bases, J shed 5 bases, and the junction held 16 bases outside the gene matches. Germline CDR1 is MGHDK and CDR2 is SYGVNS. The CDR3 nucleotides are TGTGCCAGCAGTTTTCAACAGGGGGGATTGAGCGGGACCGGGGAGCTGTTTTTT. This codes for CASSFQQGGLSGTGELFF.

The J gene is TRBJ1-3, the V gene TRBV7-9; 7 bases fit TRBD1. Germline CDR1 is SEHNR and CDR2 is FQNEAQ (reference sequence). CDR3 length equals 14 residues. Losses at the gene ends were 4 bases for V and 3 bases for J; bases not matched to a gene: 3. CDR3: CASSSGGNGNTIYF. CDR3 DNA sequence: TGTGCCAGCAGCTCAGGGGGGAATGGAAACACCATATATTTT.

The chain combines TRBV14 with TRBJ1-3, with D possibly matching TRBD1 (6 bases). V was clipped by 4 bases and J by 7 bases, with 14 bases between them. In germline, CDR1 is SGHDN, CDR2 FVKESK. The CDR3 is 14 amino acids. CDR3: CASSLPGTRNTIYF. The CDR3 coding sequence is TGTGCCAGCAGCCTTCCCGGGACAAGGAACACCATATATTTT.

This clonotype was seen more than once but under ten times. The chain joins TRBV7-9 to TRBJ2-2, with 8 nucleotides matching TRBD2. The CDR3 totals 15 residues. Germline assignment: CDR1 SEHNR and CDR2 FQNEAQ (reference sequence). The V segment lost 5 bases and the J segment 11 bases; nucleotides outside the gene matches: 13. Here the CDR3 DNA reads TGTGCCAGCAGCCTAAACGGACGGGGGGGCACCGAGCTGTTTTTT. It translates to CASSLNGRGGTELFF.

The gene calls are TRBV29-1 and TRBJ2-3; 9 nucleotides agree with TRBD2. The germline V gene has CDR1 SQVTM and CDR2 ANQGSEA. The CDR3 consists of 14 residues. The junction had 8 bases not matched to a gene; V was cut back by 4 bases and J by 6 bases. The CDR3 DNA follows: TGCAGCGTTGGCATAGCGGGAGTTGGGGATACGCAGTATTTT. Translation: CSVGIAGVGDTQYF.

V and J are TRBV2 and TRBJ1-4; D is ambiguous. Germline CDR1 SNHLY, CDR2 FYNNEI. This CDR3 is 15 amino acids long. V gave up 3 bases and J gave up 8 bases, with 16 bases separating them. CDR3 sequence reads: CASSEGRGVGEKLFF. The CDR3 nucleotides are TGTGCCAGCAGTGAGGGTCGGGGTGTTGGGGAAAAACTGTTTTTT.

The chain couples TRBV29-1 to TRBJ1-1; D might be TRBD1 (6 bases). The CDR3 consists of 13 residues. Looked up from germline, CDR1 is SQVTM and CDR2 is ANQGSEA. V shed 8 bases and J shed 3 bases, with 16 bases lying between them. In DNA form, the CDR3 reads TGCAGCTTAGGAGGGGGGGAGGACACTGAAGCTTTCTTT. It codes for CSLGGGEDTEAFF.

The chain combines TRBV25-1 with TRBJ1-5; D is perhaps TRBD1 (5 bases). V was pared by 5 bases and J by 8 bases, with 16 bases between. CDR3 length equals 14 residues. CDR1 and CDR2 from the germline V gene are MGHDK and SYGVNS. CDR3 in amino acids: CASSLRQPREPQHF. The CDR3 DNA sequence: TGTGCCAGCAGTCTTCGACAGCCTCGGGAGCCCCAGCATTTT.

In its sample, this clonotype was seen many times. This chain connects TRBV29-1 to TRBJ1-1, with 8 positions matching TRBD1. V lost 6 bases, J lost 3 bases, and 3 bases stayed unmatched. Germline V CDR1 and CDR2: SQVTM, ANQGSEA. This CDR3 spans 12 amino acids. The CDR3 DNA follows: TGCAGCGTAGGACAGGGTTACACTGAAGCTTTCTTT. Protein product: CSVGQGYTEAFF.

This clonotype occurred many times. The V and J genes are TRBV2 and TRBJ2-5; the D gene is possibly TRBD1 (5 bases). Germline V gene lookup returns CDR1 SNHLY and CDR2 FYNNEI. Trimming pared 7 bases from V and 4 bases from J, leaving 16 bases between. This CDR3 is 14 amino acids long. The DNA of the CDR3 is TGTGCCAGCATGGGGCTCACGACCGGAGAGACCCAGTACTTC. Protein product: CASMGLTTGETQYF.

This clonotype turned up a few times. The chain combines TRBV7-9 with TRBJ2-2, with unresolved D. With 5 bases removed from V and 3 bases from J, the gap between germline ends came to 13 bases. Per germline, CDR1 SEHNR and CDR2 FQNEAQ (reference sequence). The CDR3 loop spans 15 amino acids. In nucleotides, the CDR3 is TGTGCCAGCAGCACCGCGTCCTATTACACCGGGGAGCTGTTTTTT. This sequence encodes CASSTASYYTGELFF.

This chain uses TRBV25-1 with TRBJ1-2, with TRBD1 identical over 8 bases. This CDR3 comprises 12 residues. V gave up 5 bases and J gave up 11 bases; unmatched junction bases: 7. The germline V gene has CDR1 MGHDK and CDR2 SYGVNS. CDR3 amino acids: CASSSPGQEYTF. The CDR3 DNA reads TGTGCCAGCAGTTCACCGGGACAGGAGTACACCTTC.

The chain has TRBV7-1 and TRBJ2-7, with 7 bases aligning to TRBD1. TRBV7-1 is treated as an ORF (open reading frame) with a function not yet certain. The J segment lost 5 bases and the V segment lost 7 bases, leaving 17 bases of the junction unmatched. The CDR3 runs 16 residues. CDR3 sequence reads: CASTSGDSRPYNEQYF. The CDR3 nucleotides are TGTGCCAGCACCTCTGGGGACAGCCGTCCCTATAACGAGCAGTACTTC.

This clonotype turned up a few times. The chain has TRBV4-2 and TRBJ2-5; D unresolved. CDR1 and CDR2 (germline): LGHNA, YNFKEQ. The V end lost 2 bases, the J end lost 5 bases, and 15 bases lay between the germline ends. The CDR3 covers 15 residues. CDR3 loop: CASSQRLGLSETQYF. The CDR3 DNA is TGTGCCAGCAGCCAAAGGTTGGGGTTGTCGGAGACCCAGTACTTC.

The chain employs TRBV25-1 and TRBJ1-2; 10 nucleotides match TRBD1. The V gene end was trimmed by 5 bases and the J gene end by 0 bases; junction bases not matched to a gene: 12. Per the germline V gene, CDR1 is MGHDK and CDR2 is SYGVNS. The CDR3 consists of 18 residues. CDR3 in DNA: TGTGCCAGCAGTTACTCCCGGGACAGGGGCCGGACTAACTATGGCTACACCTTC. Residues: CASSYSRDRGRTNYGYTF.

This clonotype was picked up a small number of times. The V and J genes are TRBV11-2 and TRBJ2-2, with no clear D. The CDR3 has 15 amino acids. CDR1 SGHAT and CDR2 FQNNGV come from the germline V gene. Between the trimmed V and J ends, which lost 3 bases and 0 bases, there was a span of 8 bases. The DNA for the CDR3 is TGTGCCAGCAGCTTCGGCCAGGCGAACACCGGGGAGCTGTTTTTT. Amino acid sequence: CASSFGQANTGELFF.

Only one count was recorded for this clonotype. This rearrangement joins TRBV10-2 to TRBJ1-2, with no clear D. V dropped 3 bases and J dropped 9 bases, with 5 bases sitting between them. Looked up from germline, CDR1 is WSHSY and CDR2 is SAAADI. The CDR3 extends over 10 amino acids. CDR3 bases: TGCGCCAGCAGTGATGGCAGCTACACCTTC. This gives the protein CASSDGSYTF.

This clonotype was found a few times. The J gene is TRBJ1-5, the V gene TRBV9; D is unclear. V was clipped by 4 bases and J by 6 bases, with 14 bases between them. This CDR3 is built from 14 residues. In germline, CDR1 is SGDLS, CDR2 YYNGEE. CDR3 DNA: TGTGCCAGCAGCCAGTTTGCCGGAGGTCAGCCCCAGCATTTT. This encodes CASSQFAGGQPQHF.

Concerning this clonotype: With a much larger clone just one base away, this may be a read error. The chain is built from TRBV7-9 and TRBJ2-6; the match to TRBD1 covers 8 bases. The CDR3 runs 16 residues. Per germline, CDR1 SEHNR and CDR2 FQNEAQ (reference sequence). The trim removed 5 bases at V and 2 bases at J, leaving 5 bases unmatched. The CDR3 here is CASSLKQGAGANVLTF. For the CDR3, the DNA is TGTGCCAGCAGCCTTAAACAGGGGGCTGGGGCCAACGTCCTGACTTTC.

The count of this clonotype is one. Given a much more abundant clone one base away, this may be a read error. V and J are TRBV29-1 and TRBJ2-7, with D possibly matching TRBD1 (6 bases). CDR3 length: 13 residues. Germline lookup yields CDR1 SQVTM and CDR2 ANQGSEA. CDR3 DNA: TGCAGCGTTGATAACAGGGTTTCCTACGAGCAGTGCTTC. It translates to CSVDNRVSYEQCF.